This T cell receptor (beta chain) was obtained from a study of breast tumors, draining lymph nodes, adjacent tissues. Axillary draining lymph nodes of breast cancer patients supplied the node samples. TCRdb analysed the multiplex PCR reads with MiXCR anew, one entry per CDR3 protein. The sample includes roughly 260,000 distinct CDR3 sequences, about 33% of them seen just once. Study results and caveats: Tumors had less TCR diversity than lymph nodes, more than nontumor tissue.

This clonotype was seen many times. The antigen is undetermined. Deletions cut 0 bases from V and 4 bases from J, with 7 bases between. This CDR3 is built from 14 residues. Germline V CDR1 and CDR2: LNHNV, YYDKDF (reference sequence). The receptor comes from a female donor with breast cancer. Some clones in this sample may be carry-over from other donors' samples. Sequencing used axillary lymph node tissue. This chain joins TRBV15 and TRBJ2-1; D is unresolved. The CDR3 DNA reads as TGTGCCACCAGCAGAGAGCTAGTTTACAATGAGCAGTTCTTC. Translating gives CATSRELVYNEQFF.